This T cell receptor beta chain was sequenced for a study of beta chain features in type 1 diabetes. The overall study: All samples together contributed some 100,000,000 sorted cells for examination.

cDNA synthesis used the whole RNA isolate, giving expressed TCRB sequences. Each sample of naive, central memory or regulatory T cells had, on average, approximately 3.5 million reads. This table comes from immunoSEQ multiplex PCR, and its TCRdb copy is limited to in-frame clones, with some not included. Of about 710,000 clones in the sample, over 12% were seen once. This clone was seen a handful of times. Its antigen is unknown. Study results and limitations: Whether HLA type influences TCRB rearrangement remained unresolved here. There was a moderate but significant shortening of TCRB CDR3s in all four CD4+ subsets of Type 1 diabetes patients.

The germline gives CDR1 SGHRS, CDR2 YFSETQ. This CDR3 is 12 amino acids long. The germline V and J ends were trimmed by 2 bases and 10 bases, with 10 bases remaining between them. The sequenced sample was naive CD4+ T cells from blood. This chain connects TRBV5-1 to TRBJ2-1, with no clear D. This sequence was found in a man aged 18 to 30 with type 1 diabetes. As DNA, the CDR3 is TGCGCCAGCAGCTTTACGATGAGGGAGCAGTTCTTC. Translation gives CASSFTMREQFF.